This TCR beta chain was retrieved from a study of blood T cell repertoires in COVID-19. Study background: There were acute and convalescent COVID-19 samples, and they came from the United States, Italy and Spain.

The germline CDR1 and CDR2 sequences are SGHVS and FQNEAQ. The CDR3 contains 18 residues. V shed 1 base and J shed 0 bases, with 19 bases lying between them. Authors' methods: Reference gene primer amplification gave estimated nucleated cell counts. Repertoires were generated with immunoSEQ multiplex PCR, while TCRdb's copy carries only in-frame clones and drops some. V, J and clone size were drawn from that table, and D and trimming were deduced from the DNA. The sample holds roughly 38,000 clones, approximately 69% seen once. Enrolment of Seattle patients took place during active infection, and they were followed longitudinally.

The material sequenced was peripheral blood. The receptor was derived from a man between 65 and 85 years old with COVID-19, enrolled during active disease. This chain joins TRBV7-8 and TRBJ2-7; D may be TRBD1 (5 bases). Written as DNA, the CDR3 is TGTGCCAGCAGCTTAGTGGGCCCTACAGGTGTGAGCTCCTACGAGCAGTACTTC. It specifies CASSLVGPTGVSSYEQYF.